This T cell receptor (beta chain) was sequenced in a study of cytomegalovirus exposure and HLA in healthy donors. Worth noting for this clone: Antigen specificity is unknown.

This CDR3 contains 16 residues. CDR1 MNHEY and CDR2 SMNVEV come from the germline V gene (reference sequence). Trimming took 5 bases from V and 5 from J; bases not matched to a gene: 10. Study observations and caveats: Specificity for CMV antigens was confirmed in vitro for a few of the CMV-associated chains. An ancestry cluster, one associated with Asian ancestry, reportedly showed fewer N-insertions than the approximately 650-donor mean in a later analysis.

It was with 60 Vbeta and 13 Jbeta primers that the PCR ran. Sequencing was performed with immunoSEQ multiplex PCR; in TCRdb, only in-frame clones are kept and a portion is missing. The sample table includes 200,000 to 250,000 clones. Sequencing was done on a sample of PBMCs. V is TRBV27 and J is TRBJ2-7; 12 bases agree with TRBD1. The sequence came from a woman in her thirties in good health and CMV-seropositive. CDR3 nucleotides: TGTGCCAGCAGTCCTTTCTTGGGGACAGGGGGCCACGAGCAGTACTTC. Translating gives CASSPFLGTGGHEQYF.